What follows are 27 T cell receptor beta chains derived from one specimen sequenced in a study of cytomegalovirus exposure and HLA in healthy donors. TCRdb's copy holds only in-frame clones and misses some; the assay was immunoSEQ multiplex PCR. The sample includes roughly 330,000 clones, around 90% seen only once; the top ten take approximately 1%. The specimen sequenced was PBMCs. The origin of the receptors is a woman between 25 and 40 years old in good health and CMV-seropositive.

The chain uses TRBV4-2 and TRBJ1-6; the D gene is possibly TRBD1 (5 bases). CDR3 length equals 17 residues. Germline V CDR1 and CDR2: LGHNA, YNFKEQ. V lost 0 bases, J lost 1 base, and 10 bases lay in between. The CDR3 region is CASSQDLRGSYNSPLHF. The CDR3 coding sequence is TGTGCCAGCAGCCAAGATTTAAGGGGTTCCTATAATTCACCCCTCCACTTT.

The gene calls are TRBV6-5 and TRBJ1-2; D gene ambiguous. Germline CDR1 is MNHEY and CDR2 is SVGAGI. The CDR3 consists of 11 residues. Trimming cost V 6 bases and J 5 bases, with 7 bases left between them. The CDR3 reads CASSNGYGYTF. The CDR3, as DNA: TGTGCCAGCAGCAACGGGTATGGCTACACCTTC.

The CDR3 sequence: CASSEGMATNYGYTF. For the CDR3, the DNA is TGTGCCAGCAGTGAAGGGATGGCGACTAACTATGGCTACACCTTC. The chain uses TRBV6-1 and TRBJ1-2; no firm D call. CDR1 MNHNS and CDR2 SASEGT come from the germline V gene. The V end was cut by 1 base, the J end by 0 bases, with 9 bases between. This CDR3 has 15 residues.

The chain recombines TRBV7-9 with TRBJ2-1; 11 bases are shared with TRBD2. Germline V gives CDR1 SEHNR, CDR2 FQNEAQ (reference sequence). Unmatched junction bases numbered 3, after V lost 4 bases and J lost 4 bases. The CDR3 loop spans 15 amino acids. The chain's CDR3 is CASSSPSGGYNEQFF. The CDR3 nucleotides read TGTGCCAGCAGCTCCCCTAGCGGGGGGTACAATGAGCAGTTCTTC.

V is TRBV14 and J is TRBJ2-3, with TRBD2 matching 7 bases. The junction had 4 bases not matched to a gene; V was cut back by 2 bases and J by 2 bases. In germline, CDR1 is SGHDN, CDR2 FVKESK. The CDR3 is made up of 15 amino acids. CDR3 nucleotides: TGTGCCAGCAGCCAATCCAGCGGGGTCACAGATACGCAGTATTTT. Translating gives CASSQSSGVTDTQYF.

This chain connects TRBV29-1 to TRBJ2-7; maybe TRBD1 (6 bases). V gave up 6 bases and J gave up 3 bases, with 12 bases separating them. CDR3 length: 12 amino acids. Germline CDR1 and CDR2: SQVTM and ANQGSEA. The CDR3 protein is CSVRDIGYEQYF. CDR3 DNA: TGCAGCGTACGGGACATCGGCTACGAGCAGTACTTC.

The V gene is TRBV7-3, the J gene TRBJ2-1, with no clear D. CDR1 and CDR2 from the germline V gene are SGHTA and FQGTGA. V lost 6 bases and J 0 bases, leaving 15 bases between the germline ends. CDR3 length: 16 amino acids. CDR3 nucleotide sequence: TGTGCCAGCAGTCCCAGTCGGGCAAGCTCCTACAATGAGCAGTTCTTC. This sequence encodes CASSPSRASSYNEQFF.

The rearrangement joins TRBV7-9 to TRBJ1-5, with TRBD1 matching over 7 bases. Trimming removed 5 bases from V and 5 bases from J; junction bases left unmatched: 6. The CDR3 spans 14 residues. CDR1 and CDR2 (germline): SEHNR, FQNEAQ (reference sequence). The CDR3 reads CASSPGQAYQPQHF. CDR3 sequence (DNA): TGTGCCAGCAGCCCAGGACAGGCTTATCAGCCCCAGCATTTT.

The chain uses TRBV18 and TRBJ2-7; 13 bases map to TRBD2. Trimming at V came to 3 bases and at J to 4 bases, leaving 9 bases not matched to a gene. This CDR3 is 17 amino acids long. CDR1 and CDR2 (germline): KGHSH, LQKENI. The CDR3: CASSPTGTSGTGYEQYF. As DNA, the CDR3 is TGTGCCAGCTCACCCACCGGGACTAGCGGGACAGGGTACGAGCAGTACTTC.

The chain employs TRBV7-2 and TRBJ1-6; D possibly corresponds to TRBD1 (5 bases). CDR1 is SGHTA and CDR2 is FQGNSA in the germline V gene. The CDR3 has 16 amino acids. V lost 5 bases and J lost 0, with 11 bases in between. This CDR3 is CASSPRTHSYNSPLHF. CDR3 nucleotide sequence: TGTGCCAGCAGCCCTCGGACACACTCCTATAATTCACCCCTCCACTTT.

CDR3 nucleotide sequence: TGCGCCAGCAGCTTAACTAGCGGGACAGATACGCAGTATTTT. Its translation: CASSLTSGTDTQYF. This chain connects TRBV5-1 to TRBJ2-3; 9 positions match TRBD2. Per germline, CDR1 SGHRS and CDR2 YFSETQ. The CDR3 is 14 residues long. V lost 2 bases and J lost 3; bases outside the gene matches: 1.

The chain links TRBV5-1 to TRBJ2-3; TRBD2 aligns across 7 bases. This CDR3 contains 15 residues. J gave up 2 bases and V 4 bases, and 7 bases lay outside the gene matches. Germline V gene lookup returns CDR1 SGHRS and CDR2 YFSETQ. The DNA for the CDR3 is TGCGCCAGCAGCACCCTGACTAGCAACACAGATACGCAGTATTTT. Translating it yields CASSTLTSNTDTQYF.

The chain employs TRBV11-2 and TRBJ2-1, with 8 bases fitting TRBD2. The CDR3 covers 16 residues. The V gene end was trimmed by 4 bases and the J gene end by 0 bases; junction bases not matched to a gene: 5. Germline V CDR1 and CDR2: SGHAT, FQNNGV. The CDR3 is CASSSPGLASYNEQFF. In DNA form, the CDR3 reads TGTGCCAGCAGCTCCCCAGGACTAGCCTCCTACAATGAGCAGTTCTTC.

The chain uses TRBV7-9 and TRBJ2-3; a possible D gene is TRBD2 (6 bases). CDR1 SEHNR and CDR2 FQNEAQ come from the germline V gene (reference sequence). The CDR3 runs 15 residues. Trimming left V 8 bases short and J 5 bases short, with 20 bases between. This CDR3 reads CASGYSSAGGDTQYF. DNA of the CDR3: TGTGCCAGCGGCTACTCATCGGCCGGGGGAGATACGCAGTATTTT.

To note about this clone: At the DNA level, this CDR3 is encoded by other sequences in the same sample as well. The rearrangement joins TRBV5-1 to TRBJ2-3; perhaps TRBD2 as D (6 bases). The length of the CDR3 is 15 residues. Germline V gene lookup returns CDR1 SGHRS and CDR2 YFSETQ. Trimming stripped 0 bases from V and 2 bases from J, with 10 bases between. For the CDR3, the DNA is TGCGCCAGCAGCTTGGGCGGAGGGTCCACAGATACGCAGTATTTT. Protein: CASSLGGGSTDTQYF.

This chain connects TRBV27 to TRBJ2-3, with D tentatively TRBD1 (6 bases). V was clipped by 4 bases and J by 14 bases, with 13 bases between them. This CDR3 is built from 11 residues. Germline CDR1 reads MNHEY; CDR2 reads SMNVEV (reference sequence). The chain's CDR3 is CASSSAGARYF. Written as DNA, the CDR3 is TGTGCCAGCAGTTCGGCAGGGGCCCGGTATTTT.

The gene calls are TRBV27 and TRBJ2-1; 8 bases align to TRBD2. This CDR3 is built from 16 residues. The V and J ends lost 5 bases and 8 bases, in that order; junction bases with no gene match: 14. Germline-derived CDR1 and CDR2 are MNHEY and SMNVEV (reference sequence). The CDR3 DNA reads TGTGCCAGCAGTAGTTCAAGCGGGAGCCTAATGTATGAGCAGTTCTTC. Its protein product is CASSSSSGSLMYEQFF.

The V gene is TRBV19, the J gene TRBJ2-5; TRBD2 matches at 7 bases. This CDR3 contains 13 residues. The junction had 3 bases not matched to a gene; V was cut back by 7 bases and J by 1 base. Germline-derived CDR1 and CDR2 are LNHDA and SQIVND (reference sequence). CDR3: CASNSGAQETQYF. In nucleotides, the CDR3 is TGTGCCAGTAACAGCGGGGCCCAAGAGACCCAGTACTTC.

The chain has TRBV7-8 and TRBJ2-3, with 7 bases identical to TRBD2. CDR1 and CDR2 from the germline V gene are SGHVS and FQNEAQ. The CDR3 is made up of 15 amino acids. V trimming: 0 bases; J trimming: 2 bases; junction bases outside the gene matches: 2. The CDR3 loop reads CASSLAGTTTDTQYF. The CDR3 DNA reads as TGTGCCAGCAGCTTAGCGGGGACTACCACAGATACGCAGTATTTT.

The rearrangement links TRBV6-4 to TRBJ1-2; 8 bases map to TRBD1. Trimming cost V 2 bases and J 7 bases; bases outside gene matches: 3. The CDR3 totals 13 residues. The V gene's germline CDR1 is MRHNA and CDR2 SNTAGT. The CDR3 DNA is TGTGCCAGCAGTGACAGAACAGGGGGTGGCTACACCTTC. It specifies CASSDRTGGGYTF.

The chain is built from TRBV28 and TRBJ1-5; D is unresolved. Germline V gives CDR1 MDHEN, CDR2 SYDVKM. The CDR3 extends over 14 amino acids. Trimming took 2 bases from V and 4 from J, leaving 9 bases between them. The CDR3 loop is CASSLGVSNQPQHF. CDR3 nucleotide sequence: TGTGCCAGCAGTTTAGGGGTCTCGAATCAGCCCCAGCATTTT.

This clone was detected once. The J gene is TRBJ2-7, the V gene TRBV7-3; D is tentatively TRBD1 or TRBD2 (6 bases each). Trimming removed 1 base from V and 7 bases from J, with 14 bases in between. The CDR3 consists of 14 residues. Germline values: CDR1 SGHTA, CDR2 FQGTGA. The CDR3 DNA is TGTGCCAGCAGCTTAATGGGGGGACAAGGGGAGCAGTACTTC. Translated, it gives CASSLMGGQGEQYF.

This chain joins TRBV5-6 and TRBJ2-1; tentatively, D is TRBD2 (6 bases). Trimming pared 4 bases from V and 7 bases from J, leaving 6 bases between. The V gene's germline CDR1 is SGHDT and CDR2 YYEEEE. The CDR3 has 11 amino acids. The CDR3 nucleotides read TGTGCCAGCAGCCGGGGGAATGAGCAGTTCTTC. Translating it yields CASSRGNEQFF.

The rearrangement joins TRBV15 to TRBJ1-3; D not resolved. Trimming left V 8 bases short and J 1 base short, with 9 bases between. The CDR3 has 13 residues. Germline V gene sequence: CDR1 LNHNV, CDR2 YYDKDF (reference sequence). The CDR3 reads CATGGISGNTIYF. The CDR3 nucleotides read TGTGCCACCGGAGGGATTTCTGGAAACACCATATATTTT.

The chain links TRBV6-5 to TRBJ1-3, with unresolved D. Trimming took 6 bases from V and 0 from J, leaving 6 bases between them. The CDR3 sequence is 13 residues long. CDR1 MNHEY and CDR2 SVGAGI come from the germline V gene. CDR3 region: CASRTVSGNTIYF. Here the CDR3 DNA reads TGTGCCAGCAGAACGGTCTCTGGAAACACCATATATTTT.

This clone was seen a handful of times. The chain recombines TRBV27 with TRBJ2-7, with D unclear. Germline V gene lookup returns CDR1 MNHEY and CDR2 SMNVEV (reference sequence). V dropped 5 bases and J dropped 6 bases, with 17 bases sitting between them. The CDR3 runs to 14 residues. Written as DNA, the CDR3 is TGTGCCAGCAGTCCTACCCCCTGGGCCCCCGAGCAGTACTTC. It encodes CASSPTPWAPEQYF.

This chain joins TRBV7-9 and TRBJ1-4; D is ambiguous. The V end lost 5 bases, the J end lost 0 bases, and 7 bases lay between the germline ends. Germline CDR1 is SEHNR and CDR2 is FQNEAQ (reference sequence). The CDR3 totals 14 residues. The CDR3 loop reads CASSMGTTNEKLFF. DNA for the CDR3: TGTGCCAGCAGCATGGGAACAACTAATGAAAAACTGTTTTTT.